The entry that follows covers one T cell receptor (beta chain) sequence. Its antigen is not identified. This entry belongs to a study of OX40 agonist ivuxolimab in advanced cancers. Study-level information: The study treated patients with ivuxolimab, an agonistic anti-OX40 (CD134) antibody. A male proportion of approximately 80% was recorded, with mean age around 62 years and range about 23 to 90. Patients with hepatocellular carcinoma, melanoma, renal cell or head and neck cancer made up the dose-escalation patients.

Germline loops: CDR1 SGHRS, CDR2 YFSETQ. CDR3 length: 14 amino acids. The germline V and J ends were trimmed by 4 bases and 1 base, with 11 bases remaining between them. Overall study findings and caveats: Dose levels from 0.1 to 3.0 mg/kg saw CD4+ and CD8+ blood T cells expand clonally by week 6.

This table comes from immunoSEQ multiplex PCR, and its TCRdb copy is limited to in-frame clones, with some not included. This table holds around 74,000 clones, roughly 90% found once. This receptor was obtained from an adult with an advanced solid tumor such as melanoma, head and neck, liver or kidney cancer. The genes are TRBV5-1 and TRBJ2-5; unclear D gene. The sequencing here drew on CD4+ or CD8+ T cells sorted from blood, taken in a trial of the OX40 agonist ivuxolimab. CDR3 residues: CASSLTHTQETQYF. The CDR3 DNA sequence: TGCGCCAGCAGCCTCACTCACACCCAAGAGACCCAGTACTTC.